The 26 T cell receptor beta chains below come from one sample, sequenced in a study of CD8 T cells in Susac syndrome. It was with random hexamers that roughly 0.45 to 1 ug RNA was reverse transcribed. Using its own MiXCR run on the immunoSEQ multiplex PCR reads, TCRdb lists one record per CDR3 protein. In the table there are about 250,000 distinct CDR3 sequences, around 95% of which are singletons. The sequencing sample was made of CD4+ T cells from PBMCs. These receptors came from a human donor with multiple sclerosis.

The chain couples TRBV30 to TRBJ1-3, with unresolved D. CDR3 size: 16 residues. Trimming removed 0 bases from V and 0 bases from J, with 12 bases in between. CDR1 is GTSNPN, CDR2 SVGIG, per germline (reference sequence). Here the CDR3 DNA reads TGTGCCTGGAGTGTAGGCACTCGCAGCTCTGGAAACACCATATATTTT. This encodes CAWSVGTRSSGNTIYF.

This chain joins TRBV19 and TRBJ1-2, with 8 bases identical to TRBD1. V lost 7 bases and J lost 7; bases outside the gene matches: 5. From germline, CDR1 is LNHDA and CDR2 SQIVND (reference sequence). CDR3 length equals 12 residues. The CDR3 region is CASTEDRAGYTF. DNA of the CDR3: TGTGCCAGTACTGAGGACAGGGCTGGCTACACCTTC.

The V call is TRBV4-1, the J call TRBJ1-4, with D unresolved. This CDR3 is built from 13 residues. Trimming removed 1 base at V and 8 bases at J, with 8 bases between. Germline V gene sequence: CDR1 MGHRA, CDR2 YSYEKL. Written as DNA, the CDR3 is TGCGCCAGCAGCCAAGTGTGGTCGGAAAAACTGTTTTTT. It translates to CASSQVWSEKLFF.

The V gene is TRBV28, the J gene TRBJ2-5; TRBD1 aligns across 9 bases. The CDR3 covers 12 residues. CDR1 and CDR2 (germline): MDHEN, SYDVKM. V shed 10 bases, J shed 5 bases, and the junction held 5 bases outside the gene matches. The CDR3 is CATQGAEETQYF. CDR3 DNA sequence: TGTGCCACACAGGGGGCCGAGGAGACCCAGTACTTC.

The chain employs TRBV18 and TRBJ1-5; D perhaps matches TRBD1 (5 bases). V was cut by 3 bases and J by 2 bases, with 8 bases left in between. CDR3 length: 14 residues. Looked up from germline, CDR1 is KGHSH and CDR2 is LQKENI. The CDR3 bases are TGTGCCAGCTCACCGGAAGGGGGCAATCAGCCCCAGCATTTT. Protein sequence: CASSPEGGNQPQHF.

The chain uses TRBV29-1 and TRBJ1-5; a possible D gene is TRBD1 (5 bases). V was trimmed by 4 bases and J by 7 bases, leaving 11 bases between them. The V gene's germline CDR1 is SQVTM and CDR2 ANQGSEA. This CDR3 is built from 12 residues. CDR3 bases: TGCAGCGTTGGGGGCGGAGACCAGCCCCAGCATTTT. This encodes CSVGGGDQPQHF. Combining the CDR3 with reference TRBV29-1 and TRBJ1-5 gives the whole variable domain SAVISQKPSRDICQRGTSLTIQCQVDSQVTMMFWYRQQPGQSLTLIATANQGSEATYESGFVIDKFPISRPNLTFSTLTVSNMSPEDSSIYLCSVGGGDQPQHFGDGTRLSIL.

The rearrangement links TRBV3-1 to TRBJ1-3, with D possibly TRBD1 on 6 matching bases. Between the trimmed V and J ends, which lost 0 bases and 1 base, there was a span of 13 bases. The CDR3 runs to 17 residues. Germline CDR1 LGHDT, CDR2 YNNKEL (reference sequence). This CDR3 reads CASSQDLGGWSGNTIYF. The CDR3 nucleotides are TGTGCCAGCAGCCAAGATCTGGGGGGCTGGTCTGGAAACACCATATATTTT. The full variable domain, completed using reference TRBV3-1 and TRBJ1-3, is DTAVSQTPKYLVTQMGNDKSIKCEQNLGHDTMYWYKQDSKKFLKIMFSYNNKELIINETVPNRFSPKSPDKAHLNLHINSLELGDSAVYFCASSQDLGGWSGNTIYFGEGSWLTVV.

The chain employs TRBV3-1 and TRBJ2-1; TRBD1 is a possible D gene (5 bases). V dropped 1 base and J dropped 2 bases, with 12 bases sitting between them. The CDR3 totals 16 residues. The germline V gene has CDR1 LGHDT and CDR2 YNNKEL (reference sequence). CDR3 bases: TGTGCCAGCAGCCAAGGGGCCAGGGAAGCCTACAATGAGCAGTTCTTC. This encodes CASSQGAREAYNEQFF.

This chain joins TRBV19 and TRBJ2-5; D is possibly TRBD1 (6 bases). Trimming left V 2 bases short and J 3 bases short, with 7 bases between. The CDR3 has 13 residues. Germline V gene sequence: CDR1 LNHDA, CDR2 SQIVND (reference sequence). The CDR3 sequence: CASSINREETQYF. DNA of the CDR3: TGTGCCAGTAGTATAAACAGGGAAGAGACCCAGTACTTC.

The chain uses TRBV6-5 and TRBJ1-1; D gene uncertain. This CDR3 spans 11 amino acids. The V gene lost 4 bases and the J gene lost 10 bases, with 10 bases spanning the gap. CDR1 is MNHEY, CDR2 SVGAGI, per germline. The CDR3 DNA reads TGTGCCAGCAGTTCCATCAGCGGAGCTTTCTTT. This codes for CASSSISGAFF.

The chain carries TRBV24-1 and TRBJ2-2; tentative D call: TRBD2 (5 bases). There are 14 residues in the CDR3. The germline V gene has CDR1 KGHDR and CDR2 SFDVKD. V shed 9 bases and J shed 2 bases, with 12 bases lying between them. CDR3 in DNA: TGTGCCACCGGATCCGGGGTAAACACCGGGGAGCTGTTTTTT. This sequence encodes CATGSGVNTGELFF.

This rearrangement joins TRBV30 to TRBJ1-1; 11 bases are a match to TRBD1. Looked up from germline, CDR1 is GTSNPN and CDR2 is SVGIG (reference sequence). The CDR3 sequence is 15 residues long. With V trimmed by 3 bases and J by 9 bases, 12 bases remained unmatched. The CDR3 here is CAWSGYRDRGAKAFF. CDR3 DNA: TGTGCCTGGAGCGGTTACCGGGACAGGGGGGCGAAAGCTTTCTTT.

The rearrangement links TRBV19 to TRBJ2-3; no clear D. The CDR3 totals 13 residues. V lost 6 bases to trimming and J lost 8 bases, with 15 bases between them. Germline CDR1 reads LNHDA; CDR2 reads SQIVND (reference sequence). The DNA for the CDR3 is TGTGCCAGTAGGCCCCCTTCGGCTTCTACGCAGTATTTT. Amino acids: CASRPPSASTQYF. The variable domain in full, completed from reference TRBV19 and TRBJ2-3, reads DGGITQSPKYLFRKEGQNVTLSCEQNLNHDAMYWYRQDPGQGLRLIYYSQIVNDFQKGDIAEGYSVSREKKESFPLTVTSAQKNPTAFYLCASRPPSASTQYFGPGTRLTVL.

This clonotype has only one observation. The chain recombines TRBV2 with TRBJ1-1; D remains ambiguous. The CDR3 contains 13 residues. Germline CDR1 reads SNHLY; CDR2 reads FYNNEI. The V and J ends lost 7 bases and 0 bases respectively, with 9 bases between them. CDR3 amino acids: CASTTQMNTEAFF. Written as DNA, the CDR3 is TGTGCCAGCACGACCCAGATGAACACTGAAGCTTTCTTT.

This clonotype was picked up one time. The J gene is TRBJ1-1, the V gene TRBV7-9, with 11 bases aligning to TRBD1. Losses at the gene ends were 5 bases for V and 7 bases for J; bases not matched to a gene: 3. The CDR3 is 13 residues long. Germline CDR1 reads SEHNR; CDR2 reads FQNEAQ (reference sequence). As DNA, the CDR3 is TGTGCCAGCAGCCCGGGACAGGGGGGTGAAGCTTTCTTT. Its translation: CASSPGQGGEAFF.

The genes are TRBV25-1 and TRBJ2-5; possible D gene TRBD1, 5 bases. Germline-derived CDR1 and CDR2 are MGHDK and SYGVNS. CDR3 length: 16 amino acids. Deletions cut 1 base from V and 5 bases from J, with 17 bases between. The CDR3 DNA reads TGTGCCAGCAGTGAATTAAGGGGTGGCGATTTGGAGACCCAGTACTTC. The encoded protein is CASSELRGGDLETQYF.

The chain joins TRBV2 to TRBJ2-5; weak D call: TRBD2 (6 bases). Trimming stripped 6 bases from V and 0 bases from J, with 8 bases between. Germline CDR1 SNHLY, CDR2 FYNNEI. This CDR3 region has 13 residues. CDR3 in DNA: TGTGCCAGCAGGGACTATCACCAAGAGACCCAGTACTTC. Translated: CASRDYHQETQYF.

The V and J genes are TRBV29-1 and TRBJ2-1; 7 nucleotides align to TRBD2. The length of the CDR3 is 12 residues. With 3 bases clipped from V and 7 bases from J, the junction kept 3 bases outside the gene matches. Germline-derived CDR1 and CDR2 are SQVTM and ANQGSEA. The CDR3 sequence is CSVDLLANEQFF. The CDR3 DNA sequence: TGCAGCGTTGACCTACTAGCGAATGAGCAGTTCTTC.

The chain uses TRBV6-1 and TRBJ2-7, with 9 nucleotides matching TRBD2. The CDR3 totals 14 residues. In germline, CDR1 is MNHNS, CDR2 SASEGT. J lost 6 bases, V lost 4 bases, and 7 bases had no gene match. CDR3 region: CASSAIGLASEQYF. CDR3 DNA sequence: TGTGCCAGCAGTGCCATCGGACTAGCGTCCGAGCAGTACTTC.

V usage is TRBV6-1 and J usage is TRBJ1-6, with TRBD1 identical over 9 bases. The V segment lost 10 bases and the J segment 10 bases; nucleotides outside the gene matches: 8. Germline V CDR1 and CDR2: MNHNS, SASEGT. CDR3 size: 13 residues. Written as DNA, the CDR3 is TGTGCCACCAGACAGGGGGATTGGTCACCCCTCCACTTT. Its translation is CATRQGDWSPLHF.

The J gene is TRBJ1-5, the V gene TRBV19; 7 bases are shared with TRBD1. This CDR3 has 17 residues. J was trimmed by 0 bases and V by 6 bases; bases with no gene match: 11. Germline assignment: CDR1 LNHDA and CDR2 SQIVND (reference sequence). CDR3 region: CASRAQTGIPSNQPQHF. The CDR3 coding sequence is TGTGCCAGTAGGGCTCAGACAGGGATCCCTAGCAATCAGCCCCAGCATTTT.

The chain has TRBV5-1 and TRBJ2-1, with D perhaps matching TRBD2 (6 bases). CDR1 is SGHRS, CDR2 YFSETQ, per germline. The CDR3 is made up of 15 amino acids. Trimming removed 0 bases from V and 2 bases from J, with 9 bases in between. CDR3 nucleotides: TGCGCCAGCAGCTTGGGGCCTAGCGCCTACAATGAGCAGTTCTTC. It codes for CASSLGPSAYNEQFF.

This chain links TRBV9 with TRBJ2-5, with 9 nucleotides matching TRBD2. With 0 bases clipped from V and 5 bases from J, the junction kept 11 bases outside the gene matches. Germline CDR1 SGDLS, CDR2 YYNGEE. The CDR3 is 17 residues long. The chain's CDR3 is CASSVGPGLALGETQYF. Here the CDR3 DNA reads TGTGCCAGCAGCGTAGGACCGGGACTAGCTTTAGGGGAGACCCAGTACTTC.

V and J are TRBV3-1 and TRBJ1-1; D not resolved. CDR1 is LGHDT and CDR2 is YNNKEL in the germline V gene (reference sequence). V gave up 1 base and J gave up 6 bases, with 9 bases separating them. This CDR3 comprises 13 residues. CDR3 sequence: CASSQALRAEAFF. DNA of the CDR3: TGTGCCAGCAGCCAAGCCCTTAGAGCTGAAGCTTTCTTT.

This chain joins TRBV5-1 and TRBJ1-6; perhaps TRBD1 as D (6 bases). Germline V gene data show CDR1 as SGHRS and CDR2 as YFSETQ. V lost 4 bases and J 10 bases, leaving 12 bases between the germline ends. There are 13 residues in the CDR3. CDR3 sequence (DNA): TGCGCCAGCAGCCCGGACAGATCCTCACCCCTCCACTTT. This encodes CASSPDRSSPLHF.

This chain joins TRBV5-1 and TRBJ2-5; D gene uncertain. The CDR3 loop spans 13 amino acids. The germline gives CDR1 SGHRS, CDR2 YFSETQ. The V gene lost 4 bases and the J gene lost 5 bases, with 12 bases spanning the gap. The CDR3 reads CASSPNGGETQYF. CDR3 bases: TGCGCCAGCAGCCCAAACGGTGGGGAGACCCAGTACTTC.